The 11 T cell receptor beta chains listed next were all sequenced from one sample in a study of CD8 T cells in Susac syndrome. With random hexamers, reverse transcription was performed on roughly 0.5 to 1 ug of RNA. TCRdb called the immunoSEQ multiplex PCR reads again in MiXCR, with one record for every CDR3 protein. The repertoire consists of about 200,000 distinct CDR3 sequences, with 90% to 95% occurring once and the leading ten covering 0.1% to 0.15%. Material for sequencing was CD8+ T cells from PBMCs. The receptors here all came from a human donor with multiple sclerosis.

This chain connects TRBV24-1 to TRBJ1-5; weak D call: TRBD1 (6 bases). The CDR3 totals 18 residues. Germline CDR1 KGHDR, CDR2 SFDVKD. V lost 8 bases, J lost 6 bases, and 28 bases lay in between. The CDR3 DNA follows: TGTGCCACCACCCCCTGGGACCTCAGGGGTTCTAGAGGTCAGCCCCAGCATTTT. This encodes CATTPWDLRGSRGQPQHF.

The chain joins TRBV11-2 to TRBJ2-3, with D maybe TRBD1 (6 bases). Trimming pared 0 bases from V and 2 bases from J, leaving 9 bases between. In germline, CDR1 is SGHAT, CDR2 FQNNGV. This CDR3 comprises 15 residues. DNA for the CDR3: TGTGCCAGCAGCTTAGATGGGGACACCACAGATACGCAGTATTTT. Protein product: CASSLDGDTTDTQYF.

In this sample, this clonotype turned up once. In nucleotides, the CDR3 is TGTGCCAGCAGCATCCGAGGGGATAGCAATCAGCCCCAGCATTTT. Its translation is CASSIRGDSNQPQHF. The chain recombines TRBV13 with TRBJ1-5, with D possibly TRBD1 on 5 matching bases. V was trimmed by 5 bases and J by 0 bases, leaving 11 bases between them. This CDR3 comprises 15 residues. Germline V gene data show CDR1 as PRHDT and CDR2 as FYEKMQ (reference sequence).

V is TRBV9 and J is TRBJ1-1, with D perhaps TRBD1 (5 bases). The CDR3 spans 16 residues. The V gene lost 0 bases and the J gene lost 2 bases, with 14 bases spanning the gap. Germline-derived CDR1 and CDR2 are SGDLS and YYNGEE. For the CDR3, the DNA is TGTGCCAGCAGCGTAGCTGGGGGACTGGGTAACACTGAAGCTTTCTTT. Translated, it gives CASSVAGGLGNTEAFF. Full variable domain (missing parts from reference TRBV9 and TRBJ1-1): DSGVTQTPKHLITATGQRVTLRCSPRSGDLSVYWYQQSLDQGLQFLIQYYNGEERAKGNILERFSAQQFPDLHSELNLSSLELGDSALYFCASSVAGGLGNTEAFFGQGTRLTVV.

V gene TRBV4-3 combines with J gene TRBJ2-1; D is undetermined. CDR3 length: 16 amino acids. Trimming shortened V by 4 bases and J by 2 bases, and 15 bases separated the two germline ends. Looked up from germline, CDR1 is LGHNA and CDR2 is YSLEER. The CDR3 sequence is CASSLQNRGPYNEQFF. The CDR3 nucleotides read TGCGCCAGCAGCCTACAGAACCGCGGCCCCTACAATGAGCAGTTCTTC.

This sequence joins TRBV5-6 and TRBJ1-1; D unresolved. Trimming took 7 bases from V and 6 from J, leaving 16 bases between them. Per the germline V gene, CDR1 is SGHDT and CDR2 is YYEEEE. The CDR3 loop spans 13 amino acids. CDR3 coding DNA: TGTGCCAGCGGAGCGGGCCGAGGAGCTGAAGCTTTCTTT. Translation gives CASGAGRGAEAFF.

The chain links TRBV19 to TRBJ2-2, with 7 bases aligning to TRBD1. Germline V CDR1 and CDR2: LNHDA, SQIVND (reference sequence). V shed 10 bases, J shed 6 bases, and the junction held 20 bases outside the gene matches. The CDR3 consists of 17 residues. The CDR3 region is CATTSGLTGRRAGELFF. CDR3 nucleotides: TGTGCCACCACCTCTGGGCTGACAGGGCGGCGAGCCGGGGAGCTGTTTTTT.

This clonotype was detected a few times. The chain couples TRBV15 to TRBJ2-7; D not resolved. Germline V gene lookup returns CDR1 LNHNV and CDR2 YYDKDF (reference sequence). CDR3 length: 14 residues. Trimming removed 3 bases from V and 3 bases from J, with 12 bases in between. The CDR3 loop reads CATSSHTEDYEQYF. In DNA, the CDR3 is TGTGCCACCAGCAGTCATACAGAAGACTACGAGCAGTACTTC.

The chain couples TRBV19 to TRBJ2-7; D not certain. The CDR3 length is 13 residues. Trimming cost V 3 bases and J 6 bases, with 12 bases left between them. CDR1 and CDR2 from the germline V gene are LNHDA and SQIVND (reference sequence). This CDR3 reads CASSMDPKSEQYF. In nucleotides, the CDR3 is TGTGCCAGTAGTATGGACCCCAAGAGCGAGCAGTACTTC.

This clonotype was counted between two and nine times. The rearrangement uses TRBV30 and TRBJ2-5, with D perhaps matching TRBD2 (5 bases). This CDR3 comprises 15 residues. Germline CDR1 GTSNPN, CDR2 SVGIG (reference sequence). V was clipped by 0 bases and J by 5 bases, with 16 bases between them. For the CDR3, the DNA is TGTGCCTGGAGTGTCGGGCAGGTACTAGGGGAGACCCAGTACTTC. Residues: CAWSVGQVLGETQYF.

This clonotype appeared many times. V is TRBV4-2 and J is TRBJ2-3; no definite D call. Germline assignment: CDR1 LGHNA and CDR2 YNFKEQ. V shed 4 bases and J shed 1 base, with 15 bases lying between them. This CDR3 has 16 residues. CDR3 residues: CASSPLGSYGTDTQYF. CDR3 sequence (DNA): TGTGCCAGCAGCCCCCTCGGATCATACGGCACAGATACGCAGTATTTT.